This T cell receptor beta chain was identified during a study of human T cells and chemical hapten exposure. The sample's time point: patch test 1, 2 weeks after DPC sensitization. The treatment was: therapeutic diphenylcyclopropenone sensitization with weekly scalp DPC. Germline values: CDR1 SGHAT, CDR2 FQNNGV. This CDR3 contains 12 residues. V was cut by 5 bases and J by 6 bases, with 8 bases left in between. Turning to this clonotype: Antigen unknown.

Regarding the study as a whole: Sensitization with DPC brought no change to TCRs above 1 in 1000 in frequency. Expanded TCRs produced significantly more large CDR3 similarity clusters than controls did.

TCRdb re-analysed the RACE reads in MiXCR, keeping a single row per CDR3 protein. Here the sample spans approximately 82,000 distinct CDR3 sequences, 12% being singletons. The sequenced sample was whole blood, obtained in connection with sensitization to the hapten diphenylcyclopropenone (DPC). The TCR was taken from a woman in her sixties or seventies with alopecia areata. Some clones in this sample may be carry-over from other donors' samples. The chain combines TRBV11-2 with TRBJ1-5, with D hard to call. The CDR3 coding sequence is TGTGCCAGCAGCGTACTGGGTCAGCCCCAGCATTTT. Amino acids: CASSVLGQPQHF.